This TCR beta chain was sequenced in a study of blood T cells in healthy people across ages. Study-wide results and limits: For the donors, CMV status was unknown and possibly confounded expanded clonotype changes.

Sample-barcoded 5' priming and a J-beta primer mix drove a second PCR of about 6 to 11 cycles. Any given sample supplied a minimum of 2.5 million CDR3-containing paired-end reads. Each CDR3 protein is one row after TCRdb ran MiXCR on the 5' RACE reads. The sample comprises 750,000 to 1,000,000 distinct CDR3 sequences, roughly 28% of which are singletons, and roughly 10% rests with the top ten. This clonotype was counted at least ten times. As yet, its antigen is unknown. J gave up 4 bases and V 4 bases, and 6 bases lay outside the gene matches. CDR3 length: 16 amino acids. CDR1 is KGHDR, CDR2 SFDVKD, per germline. The data also belong to a second study, concerning T cells of mothers and their children. That work adds: Each mother gave over 8 million TCR beta CDR3 reads; each child, several million.

The origin of this receptor is a middle-aged woman in good health. The sample consisted of blood. This chain uses TRBV24-1 with TRBJ1-5; TRBD1 agrees at 10 bases. CDR3 DNA: TGTGCCACCAGTGACCGGACAGGGGGGATGAATCAGCCCCAGCATTTT. Protein sequence: CATSDRTGGMNQPQHF.